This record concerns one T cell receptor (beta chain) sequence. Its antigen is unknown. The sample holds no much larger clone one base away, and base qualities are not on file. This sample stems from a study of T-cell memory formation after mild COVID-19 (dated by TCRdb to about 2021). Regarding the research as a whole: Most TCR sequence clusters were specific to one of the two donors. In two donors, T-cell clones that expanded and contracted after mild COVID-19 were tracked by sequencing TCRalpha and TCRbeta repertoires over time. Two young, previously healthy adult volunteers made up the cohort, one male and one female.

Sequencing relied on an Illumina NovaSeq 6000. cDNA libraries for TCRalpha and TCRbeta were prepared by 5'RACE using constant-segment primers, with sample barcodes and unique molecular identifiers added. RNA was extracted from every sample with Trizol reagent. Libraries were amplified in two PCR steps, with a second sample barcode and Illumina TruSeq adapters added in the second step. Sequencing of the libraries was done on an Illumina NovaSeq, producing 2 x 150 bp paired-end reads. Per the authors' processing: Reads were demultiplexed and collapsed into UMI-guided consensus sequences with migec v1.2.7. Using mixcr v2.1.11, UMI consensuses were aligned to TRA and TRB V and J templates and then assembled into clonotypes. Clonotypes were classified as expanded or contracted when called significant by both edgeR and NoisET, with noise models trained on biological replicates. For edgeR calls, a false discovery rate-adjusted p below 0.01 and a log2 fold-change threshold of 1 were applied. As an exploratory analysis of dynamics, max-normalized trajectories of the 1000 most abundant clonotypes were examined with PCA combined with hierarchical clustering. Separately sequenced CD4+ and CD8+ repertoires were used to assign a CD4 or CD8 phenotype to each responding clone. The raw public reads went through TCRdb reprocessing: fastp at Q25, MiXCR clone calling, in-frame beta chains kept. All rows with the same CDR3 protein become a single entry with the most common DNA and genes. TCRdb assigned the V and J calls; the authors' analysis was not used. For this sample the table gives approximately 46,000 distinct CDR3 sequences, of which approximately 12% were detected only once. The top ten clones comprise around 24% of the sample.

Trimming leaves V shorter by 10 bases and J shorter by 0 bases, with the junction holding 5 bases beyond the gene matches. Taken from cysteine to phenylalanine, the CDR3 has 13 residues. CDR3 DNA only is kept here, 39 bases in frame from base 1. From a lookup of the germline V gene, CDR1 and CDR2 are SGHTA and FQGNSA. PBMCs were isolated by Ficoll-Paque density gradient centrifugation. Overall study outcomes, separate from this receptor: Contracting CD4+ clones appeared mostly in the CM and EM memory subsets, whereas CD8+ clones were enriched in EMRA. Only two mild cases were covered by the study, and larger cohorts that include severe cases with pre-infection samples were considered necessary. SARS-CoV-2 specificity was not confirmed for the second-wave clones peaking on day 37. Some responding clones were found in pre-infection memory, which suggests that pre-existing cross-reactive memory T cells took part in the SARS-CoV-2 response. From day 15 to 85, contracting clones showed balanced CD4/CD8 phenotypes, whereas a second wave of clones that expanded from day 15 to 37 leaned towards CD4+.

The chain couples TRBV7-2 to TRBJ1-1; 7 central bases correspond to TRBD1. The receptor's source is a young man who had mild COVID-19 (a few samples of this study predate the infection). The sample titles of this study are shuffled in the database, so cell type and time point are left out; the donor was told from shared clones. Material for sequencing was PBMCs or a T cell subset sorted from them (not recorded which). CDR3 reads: CANRQGLNTEAFF. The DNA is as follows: TGTGCCAACAGACAGGGACTGAACACTGAAGCTTTCTTT.